This TCR beta chain was recovered during a study of blood T cell repertoires in COVID-19 (dated by TCRdb to the early 2020s). In the study overall: The collaborator samples originated in the United States, Italy and Spain and spanned the acute and convalescent phases of COVID-19. Where available, HLA class I and class II types were taken from metadata supplied by the sample provider and were not determined by assay-based typing. Sample metadata almost always included a de-identified subject ID, COVID-19 status, age in years and sex. The prospective study material was composed of cDNA or gDNA derived from T cells, B-cell-depleted T cells, or PBMCs. The repertoires were made available in a free public database intended to serve as a resource for research on the immune response to SARS-CoV-2. Subjects who had been exposed to COVID-19, were actively infected with it, or had recovered from it provided the deeply sampled blood TCRbeta repertoires that made up the dataset. The samples were drawn from the first 160 participants of the ongoing ImmuneRACE study and from some 1,300 subjects provided by 6 global collaborators.

Relative to germline, V is 1 base shorter and J is 14 bases shorter, with 16 bases between their ends. The germline V gene yields SGDLS for CDR1 and YYNGEE for CDR2. The CDR3 goes from the cysteine to the phenylalanine over 13 residues. The read is trimmed to its CDR3 DNA, 39 bases read in frame from base 1. TCRbeta CDR3 regions were amplified from genomic DNA using the immunoSEQ Assay, a bias-controlled multiplex PCR. The paper's processing steps were these. The number of nucleated cells in each sample was estimated from the amplification of reference gene primers within the assay. To quantify the absolute abundance of each unique TCRbeta CDR3 rearrangement, sequence reads were collapsed and filtered. Productive Simpson clonality was computed per sample as the square root of Simpson's diversity index over productive rearrangements. TCRdb's version of the immuneACCESS table is confined to in-frame rearrangements and falls short of the full clone set. An unresolved V gene accounts for under half of the shortfall where checked; the remainder is of unknown origin. V and J calls and clone size are given by that table; D and trimming were obtained from the DNA. The sample records under 15,000 clones, around 90% of which are singletons. The ten largest clones take up roughly 20% of the sample.

Overall results and qualifications from the work: The quantity of clinical and demographic metadata differed by source and by participant and was supplied without curation.

Collaborating institutions collected whole blood in K2EDTA tubes following their own protocols. For TCRbeta analysis, collaborators shipped samples as frozen whole blood, isolated PBMCs, or DNA extracted from either of those sample types. Points on this clone: The antigen it binds to is not known. Per-base quality was not reported, and no clone a single base away is much larger than it.

The receptor was derived from a human donor with active COVID-19. The donor label of this sample is uncertain. Sequenced sample: peripheral blood. The V and J segments used are TRBV9 and TRBJ2-1; the D gene is perhaps TRBD1, from 5 matching bases. CDR3 sequence: CASSVTPRAVEFF. Here is the DNA: TGTGCCAGCAGCGTAACCCCCAGGGCCGTGGAGTTCTTC.